Listed here are 6 T cell receptor beta chains from one sample, sequenced in a study of cytomegalovirus exposure and HLA in healthy donors. PCR amplification relied on 60 Vbeta primers (plus 13 Jbeta primers). Measured with immunoSEQ multiplex PCR; TCRdb has only the in-frame clones, and not every one. Found here are about 90,000 clones, 75% to 80% of them singletons; the top ten hold around 4.3%. What was sequenced was PBMCs. Receptors originate from a woman aged 40 to 49 in good health and CMV-seropositive.

The chain uses TRBV27 and TRBJ2-3; D is undetermined. Germline CDR1 is MNHEY and CDR2 is SMNVEV (reference sequence). The CDR3 covers 13 residues. V shed 3 bases and J shed 0 bases, with 4 bases lying between them. The CDR3 reads CASSFYSTDTQYF. The CDR3 region has the DNA TGTGCCAGCAGTTTTTATAGCACAGATACGCAGTATTTT.

The chain combines TRBV5-1 with TRBJ2-3; TRBD2 aligns across 12 bases. CDR1 and CDR2 from the germline V gene are SGHRS and YFSETQ. CDR3 length equals 16 residues. Unmatched junction bases numbered 5, after V lost 4 bases and J lost 2 bases. The CDR3 here is CASSAGLAGPTDTQYF. As DNA, the CDR3 is TGCGCCAGCAGCGCCGGACTAGCGGGACCCACAGATACGCAGTATTTT.

The chain couples TRBV11-3 to TRBJ2-5; TRBD2 agrees at 9 bases. The germline V gene has CDR1 SGHNT and CDR2 YENEEA. The CDR3 is 16 residues long. The ends lost 5 bases at V and 5 bases at J; junction bases unmatched: 12. In DNA form, the CDR3 reads TGTGCCAGCAGCGCATATTCAGCGGGAGGTGGGGAGACCCAGTACTTC. It specifies CASSAYSAGGGETQYF.

The rearrangement links TRBV7-8 to TRBJ2-1; 7 nucleotides match TRBD1. With V trimmed by 4 bases and J by 4 bases, 4 bases remained unmatched. From germline, CDR1 is SGHVS and CDR2 FQNEAQ. The CDR3 runs to 14 residues. CDR3 sequence (DNA): TGTGCCAGCAGCTACCGGGACAGATACAATGAGCAGTTCTTC. It specifies CASSYRDRYNEQFF. Full variable domain (remainder filled in from reference TRBV7-8 and TRBJ2-1): GAGVSQSPRYKVAKRGQDVALRCDPISGHVSLFWYQQALGQGPEFLTYFQNEAQLDKSGLPSDRFFAERPEGSVSTLKIQRTQQEDSAVYLCASSYRDRYNEQFFGPGTRLTVL.

The V call is TRBV5-1, the J call TRBJ2-3; 7 bases agree with TRBD1. CDR3 length equals 15 residues. V lost 4 bases, J lost 0 bases, and 5 bases stayed unmatched. The germline V gene has CDR1 SGHRS and CDR2 YFSETQ. The CDR3, as DNA: TGCGCCAGCAGCGTGACAGGGCCTAGCACAGATACGCAGTATTTT. It yields the protein CASSVTGPSTDTQYF. Full variable domain (remainder filled in from reference TRBV5-1 and TRBJ2-3): KAGVTQTPRYLIKTRGQQVTLSCSPISGHRSVSWYQQTPGQGLQFLFEYFSETQRNKGNFPGRFSGRQFSNSRSEMNVSTLELGDSALYLCASSVTGPSTDTQYFGPGTRLTVL.

V and J are TRBV5-4 and TRBJ1-2; 8 positions agree with TRBD1. The V segment lost 4 bases and the J segment 5 bases; nucleotides outside the gene matches: 7. CDR1 SGHNT and CDR2 YYREEE come from the germline V gene (reference sequence). CDR3 size: 14 residues. As DNA, the CDR3 is TGTGCCAGCAGCGGGGGACAGGAGATTTATGGCTACACCTTC. Protein sequence: CASSGGQEIYGYTF. The whole variable domain, remainder taken from reference TRBV5-4 and TRBJ1-2, is ETGVTQSPTHLIKTRGQQVTLRCSSQSGHNTVSWYQQALGQGPQFIFQYYREEENGRGNFPPRFSGLQFPNYSSELNVNALELDDSALYLCASSGGQEIYGYTFGSGTRLTVV.